This entry is about one T cell receptor (beta chain). The data were taken from a study of blood T cell repertoires in COVID-19. V shed 2 bases, J shed 8 bases, and the junction held 4 bases outside the gene matches. The CDR3 length is 14 residues. Germline CDR1 SGHTS, CDR2 YDEGEE. The repertoire was sequenced with immunoSEQ multiplex PCR; TCRdb's copy has only in-frame clones and lacks some. The profile shows more than 35,000 clones, approximately 90% of them singletons. Sequencing was done on a sample of peripheral blood. This receptor was identified in a human donor in a cohort sampled during active COVID-19. The chain employs TRBV5-8 and TRBJ1-2; TRBD1 agrees at 12 bases. CDR3 loop: CASSFGTGGRGYTF. As DNA, the CDR3 is TGTGCCAGCAGCTTCGGGACAGGGGGCCGCGGCTACACCTTC.